This T cell receptor (beta chain) was captured by sequencing in a study of T cell changes during pregnancy in multiple sclerosis. Sequencing used immunoSEQ multiplex PCR; TCRdb keeps in-frame clones, though not all of them. The table records roughly 100,000 clones, approximately 90% of them present only once. This TCR was sampled from a female donor with multiple sclerosis, enrolled in a pregnancy study. Sequencing used peripheral blood, obtained after pregnancy.

The CDR3 nucleotides are TGCGCCAGCAGTGAGGGGCTAGCGGGAGGCAATGAGCAGTTCTTC. Amino acids: CASSEGLAGGNEQFF. The J gene is TRBJ2-1, the V gene TRBV10-1; 11 positions agree with TRBD2. Germline loops: CDR1 WNHNN, CDR2 SYGVQD (reference sequence). The CDR3 consists of 15 residues. The ends lost 2 bases at V and 6 bases at J; junction bases unmatched: 3.